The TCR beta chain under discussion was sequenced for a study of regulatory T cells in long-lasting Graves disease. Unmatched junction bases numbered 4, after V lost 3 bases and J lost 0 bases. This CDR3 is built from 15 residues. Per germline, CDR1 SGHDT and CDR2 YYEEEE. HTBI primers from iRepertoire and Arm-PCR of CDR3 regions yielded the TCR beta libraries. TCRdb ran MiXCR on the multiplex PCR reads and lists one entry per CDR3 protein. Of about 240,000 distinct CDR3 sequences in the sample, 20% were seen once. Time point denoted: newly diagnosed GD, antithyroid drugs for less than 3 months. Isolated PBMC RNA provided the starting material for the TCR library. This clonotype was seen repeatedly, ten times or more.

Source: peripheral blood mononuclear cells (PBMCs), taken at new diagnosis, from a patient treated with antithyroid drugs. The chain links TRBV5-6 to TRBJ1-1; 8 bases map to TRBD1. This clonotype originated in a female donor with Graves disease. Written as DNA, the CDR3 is TGTGCCAGCAGCTGGGGACAGGCCATGAACACTGAAGCTTTCTTT. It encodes CASSWGQAMNTEAFF.